This T cell receptor (beta chain) was captured by sequencing in a study of T cells in narcolepsy. Study outcomes and limitations: No autoreactive T cell clone sequences appeared in some memory CD4+ repertoires.

Sequencing was performed with immunoSEQ multiplex PCR; in TCRdb, only in-frame clones are kept and a portion is missing. The sample includes over 30,000 clones, over 75% seen only once; the top ten take 1.5% to 2%. Remarks on this clone: Its target is not known.

In germline, CDR1 is SGHVS, CDR2 FNYEAQ. The CDR3 sequence is 18 residues long. After removal of 5 bases from V and 3 bases from J, the junction contained 10 bases not matched to a gene. This clonotype originated in a human donor with narcolepsy. The sequenced sample consisted of CD45RA- memory CD4+ T cells from PBMCs. This chain connects TRBV7-6 to TRBJ2-3, with TRBD2 matching over 14 bases. DNA of the CDR3: TGTGCCAGCAGCCGCGGACGACTAGCGGGGGGGCCGACAGATACGCAGTATTTT. Amino acid sequence: CASSRGRLAGGPTDTQYF.